What follows are 22 T cell receptor beta chains derived from one specimen sequenced in a study of T cell responses to AZD1222 COVID-19 vaccine. Assay used: immunoSEQ multiplex PCR; TCRdb lists only in-frame clones, some missing. The sample has over 200,000 clones, about 94% seen once. The sequencing used peripheral blood, collected 28 days after the second dose of the MenACWY control vaccine. The receptors were sampled from an adult who received the MenACWY meningococcal vaccine as a control.

The rearrangement uses TRBV4-2 and TRBJ2-1; 8 nucleotides agree with TRBD1. This CDR3 comprises 13 residues. CDR1 and CDR2 (germline): LGHNA, YNFKEQ. V lost 0 bases, J lost 8 bases, and 0 bases stayed unmatched. The CDR3 loop is CASSQETGDEQFF. In nucleotides, the CDR3 is TGTGCCAGCAGCCAAGAGACAGGGGATGAGCAGTTCTTC.

This chain joins TRBV7-3 and TRBJ2-3; 10 bases align to TRBD2. CDR1 is SGHTA and CDR2 is FQGTGA in the germline V gene. V lost 1 base to trimming and J lost 1 base; unmatched junction nucleotides: 2. The CDR3 spans 16 residues. The CDR3 sequence: CASSLMGTSGTDTQYF. Written as DNA, the CDR3 is TGTGCCAGCAGCTTAATGGGGACTAGCGGCACAGATACGCAGTATTTT.

The chain links TRBV5-6 to TRBJ1-1; D not resolved. Germline V lookup: CDR1 SGHDT, CDR2 YYEEEE. The ends were cut back, 0 bases at V and 0 bases at J, with 6 bases in the middle. The CDR3 runs 14 residues. The CDR3 sequence: CASSLVQMNTEAFF. CDR3 in DNA: TGTGCCAGCAGCTTGGTACAGATGAACACTGAAGCTTTCTTT. The entire variable domain, with the rest obtained from reference TRBV5-6 and TRBJ1-1, is as follows: DAGVTQSPTHLIKTRGQQVTLRCSPKSGHDTVSWYQQALGQGPQFIFQYYEEEERQRGNFPDRFSGHQFPNYSSELNVNALLLGDSALYLCASSLVQMNTEAFFGQGTRLTVV.

The chain carries TRBV3-1 (or the pseudogene TRBV3-2) and TRBJ2-2, with D possibly being TRBD2 (5 bases). V dropped 4 bases and J dropped 4 bases, with 13 bases sitting between them. Germline CDR1 and CDR2: LGHDT and YNNKEL (reference sequence). CDR3 size: 15 residues. CDR3 sequence (DNA): TGTGCCAGCAGCCCGTCGACTACTCCCACCGGGGAGCTGTTTTTT. It codes for CASSPSTTPTGELFF.

The chain joins TRBV28 to TRBJ1-2, with unresolved D. This CDR3 spans 14 amino acids. Trimming stripped 4 bases from V and 4 bases from J, with 13 bases between. Germline CDR1 is MDHEN and CDR2 is SYDVKM. DNA for the CDR3: TGTGCCAGCAGTTCAGGCCACCGGAGCTATGGCTACACCTTC. Amino acid sequence: CASSSGHRSYGYTF.

The rearrangement links TRBV15 to TRBJ2-1; 7 bases line up with TRBD2. The V gene end was trimmed by 3 bases and the J gene end by 5 bases; junction bases not matched to a gene: 7. The CDR3 contains 15 residues. Germline values: CDR1 LNHNV, CDR2 YYDKDF (reference sequence). The CDR3 reads CATSRAGASHNEQFF. CDR3 bases: TGTGCCACCAGCAGGGCGGGAGCATCCCACAATGAGCAGTTCTTC. Together with reference TRBV15 and TRBJ2-1, the CDR3 gives the full variable domain: DAMVIQNPRYQVTQFGKPVTLSCSQTLNHNVMYWYQQKSSQAPKLLFHYYDKDFNNEADTPDNFQSRRPNTSFCFLDIRSPGLGDTAMYLCATSRAGASHNEQFFGPGTRLTVL.

The gene calls are TRBV11-2 and TRBJ2-3, with D perhaps matching TRBD1 or TRBD2 (6 bases each). CDR3 length: 18 residues. V was shortened by 10 bases and J by 3 bases, with 29 bases between the two germline ends. CDR1 is SGHAT, CDR2 FQNNGV, per germline. CDR3 DNA sequence: TGTGCCACTCTCGGGCGGCAGGGGAAGCGGGTCGGTACAGATACGCAGTATTTT. This codes for CATLGRQGKRVGTDTQYF.

This chain joins TRBV6-5 and TRBJ2-3; no definite D call. This CDR3 is 14 amino acids long. V was trimmed by 4 bases and J by 0 bases, leaving 8 bases between them. Looked up from germline, CDR1 is MNHEY and CDR2 is SVGAGI. Here the CDR3 reads CASSSPRSTDTQYF. The CDR3 DNA is TGTGCCAGCAGTTCCCCGAGAAGCACAGATACGCAGTATTTT.

This chain joins TRBV7-8 and TRBJ2-7; 11 bases fit TRBD1. V lost 3 bases and J lost 4; bases outside the gene matches: 2. This CDR3 region has 14 residues. The germline CDR1 and CDR2 sequences are SGHVS and FQNEAQ. The CDR3 DNA reads TGTGCCAGCAGCTTGGACAGGGGGCCTTACGAGCAGTACTTC. It is translated as CASSLDRGPYEQYF. Full variable domain (outside the CDR3, taken from reference TRBV7-8 and TRBJ2-7): GAGVSQSPRYKVAKRGQDVALRCDPISGHVSLFWYQQALGQGPEFLTYFQNEAQLDKSGLPSDRFFAERPEGSVSTLKIQRTQQEDSAVYLCASSLDRGPYEQYFGPGTRLTVT.

The chain couples TRBV28 to TRBJ2-7; the match to TRBD1 covers 9 bases. CDR3 length equals 15 residues. Germline V gene data show CDR1 as MDHEN and CDR2 as SYDVKM. With V trimmed by 7 bases and J by 3 bases, 10 bases remained unmatched. The CDR3 reads CASTNPGQGNYEQYF. The CDR3 DNA follows: TGTGCCAGCACCAACCCGGGACAGGGTAACTACGAGCAGTACTTC.

This clone is a singleton in its sample. This rearrangement joins TRBV2 to TRBJ1-5; D not certain. V lost 0 bases, J lost 6 bases, and 6 bases lay in between. The CDR3 loop spans 13 amino acids. The germline gives CDR1 SNHLY, CDR2 FYNNEI. The CDR3 region is CASSEANFQPQHF. The CDR3 DNA follows: TGTGCCAGCAGTGAAGCAAACTTTCAGCCCCAGCATTTT.

CDR3 nucleotide sequence: TGTGCCAGCAGCGTAGAGGGATCTAATGAAAAACTGTTTTTT. It specifies CASSVEGSNEKLFF. The chain carries TRBV9 and TRBJ1-4; D not certain. The CDR3 covers 14 residues. CDR1 and CDR2 (germline): SGDLS, YYNGEE. With 0 bases removed from V and 3 bases from J, the gap between germline ends came to 6 bases.

The chain joins TRBV6-1 to TRBJ2-7; 7 bases align to TRBD2. V was pared by 4 bases and J by 0 bases, with 9 bases of the junction left unmatched. Per the germline V gene, CDR1 is MNHNS and CDR2 is SASEGT. CDR3 size: 16 residues. CDR3 region: CASSASGAGSSYEQYF. CDR3 DNA sequence: TGTGCCAGCAGTGCATCCGGAGCGGGAAGCTCCTACGAGCAGTACTTC.

The rearrangement uses TRBV7-2 and TRBJ1-4, with D perhaps matching TRBD1 (6 bases). The CDR3 contains 14 residues. Trimming left V 6 bases short and J 7 bases short, with 15 bases between. The germline V gene has CDR1 SGHTA and CDR2 FQGNSA. The CDR3 DNA reads TGTGCCAGCAGGGCGGGGGCGTCCGGTGAAAAACTGTTTTTT. Protein: CASRAGASGEKLFF.

The chain uses TRBV19 and TRBJ1-2, with 9 bases aligning to TRBD1. The CDR3 has 13 amino acids. V was pared by 6 bases and J by 2 bases, with 1 base of the junction left unmatched. CDR1 and CDR2 from the germline V gene are LNHDA and SQIVND (reference sequence). The CDR3 DNA reads as TGTGCCAGTAGCGGACAGGGGAACTATGGCTACACCTTC. Protein: CASSGQGNYGYTF.

V is TRBV6-2 or TRBV6-3 and J is TRBJ2-3, with unresolved D. CDR3 length: 13 amino acids. CDR1 MNHEY and CDR2 SVGEGT come from the germline V gene. The ends were cut back, 5 bases at V and 3 bases at J, with 9 bases in the middle. The CDR3 DNA reads TGTGCCAGCAGTCCCACCATAACAGATACGCAGTATTTT. This codes for CASSPTITDTQYF.

The chain carries TRBV6-2 or TRBV6-3 and TRBJ2-1; 8 nucleotides agree with TRBD2. CDR1 and CDR2 (germline): MNHEY, SVGEGT. The CDR3 runs 15 residues. V lost 4 bases, J lost 6 bases, and 8 bases stayed unmatched. For the CDR3, the DNA is TGTGCCAGCAGTTCCTCGGGACTAGATTCCAATGAGCAGTTCTTC. Its translation: CASSSSGLDSNEQFF.

This sequence joins TRBV27 and TRBJ2-7; D may be TRBD2 (5 bases). There are 14 residues in the CDR3. Germline V gene lookup returns CDR1 MNHEY and CDR2 SMNVEV (reference sequence). V lost 1 base to trimming and J lost 0 bases, with 7 bases between them. The CDR3 DNA reads TGTGCCAGCAGTTTATGGGGAGTCTCCTACGAGCAGTACTTC. Translated: CASSLWGVSYEQYF.

The chain carries TRBV19 and TRBJ1-6; D is uncertain. V was clipped by 1 base and J by 7 bases, with 11 bases between them. The germline V gene encodes CDR1 LNHDA and CDR2 SQIVND (reference sequence). This CDR3 comprises 15 residues. The CDR3 here is CASSIAAPGNSPLHF. The CDR3 nucleotides are TGTGCCAGTAGTATAGCGGCACCGGGGAATTCACCCCTCCACTTT.

The chain employs TRBV28 and TRBJ2-7, with TRBD1 matching over 8 bases. This CDR3 spans 13 amino acids. V lost 6 bases and J lost 3; bases outside the gene matches: 4. CDR1 is MDHEN and CDR2 is SYDVKM in the germline V gene. CDR3 in amino acids: CASRWGQDYEQYF. The CDR3 DNA follows: TGTGCCAGCAGATGGGGACAGGACTACGAGCAGTACTTC.

This rearrangement joins TRBV28 to TRBJ1-5; weak D call: TRBD1 (5 bases). Germline CDR1 MDHEN, CDR2 SYDVKM. Trimming removed 5 bases from V and 0 bases from J, with 11 bases in between. CDR3 length: 15 amino acids. CDR3 sequence reads: CASSRLTDSNQPQHF. The CDR3 bases are TGTGCCAGCAGTCGGTTGACAGATAGCAATCAGCCCCAGCATTTT.

This clone was observed a single time. The chain combines TRBV5-5 with TRBJ1-2; D gene unclear. V gave up 4 bases and J gave up 4 bases, with 23 bases separating them. CDR3 length: 17 amino acids. Germline CDR1 reads SGHKS; CDR2 reads YYEKEE (reference sequence). DNA of the CDR3: TGTGCCAGCAGCCGCCTGGGTATAACGGCCTTAGCCTATGGCTACACCTTC. It encodes CASSRLGITALAYGYTF.